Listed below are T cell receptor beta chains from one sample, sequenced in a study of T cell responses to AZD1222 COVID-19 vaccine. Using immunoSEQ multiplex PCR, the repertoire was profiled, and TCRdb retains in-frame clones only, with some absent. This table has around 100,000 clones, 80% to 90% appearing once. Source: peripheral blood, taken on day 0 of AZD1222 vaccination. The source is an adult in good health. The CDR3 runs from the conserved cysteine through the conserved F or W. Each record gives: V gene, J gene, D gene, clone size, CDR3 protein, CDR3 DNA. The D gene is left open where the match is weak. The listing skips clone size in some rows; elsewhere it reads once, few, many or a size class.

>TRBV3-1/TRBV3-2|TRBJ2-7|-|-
CASSQWERGSYEQYF
TGTGCCAGCAGCCAGTGGGAGAGGGGCTCCTACGAGCAGTACTTC
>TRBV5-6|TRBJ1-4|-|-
CASSFGGVANEKLFF
TGTGCCAGCAGCTTTGGTGGGGTAGCTAATGAAAAACTGTTTTTT
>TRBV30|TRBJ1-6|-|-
CAWDAASPLHF
TGTGCCTGGGATGCAGCATCACCCCTCCACTTT
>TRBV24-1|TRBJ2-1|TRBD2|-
CATSDPGLAGAEQFF
TGTGCCACCAGTGATCCGGGACTAGCGGGAGCTGAGCAGTTCTTC
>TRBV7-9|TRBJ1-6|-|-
CASSPRDGRANSPLHF
TGTGCCAGCAGCCCTAGAGACGGACGGGCGAATTCACCCCTCCACTTT
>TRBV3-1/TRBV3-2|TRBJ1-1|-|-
CASSQRRTVEAFF
TGTGCCAGCAGCCAGCGTAGGACAGTAGAAGCTTTCTTT
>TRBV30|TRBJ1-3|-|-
CAWTGLPGNTIYF
TGTGCCTGGACAGGTCTTCCTGGAAACACCATATATTTT
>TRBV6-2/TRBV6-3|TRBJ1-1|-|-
CASSYPLPRPTGGAFF
TGTGCCAGCAGTTACCCCCTACCCCGACCAACAGGCGGAGCTTTCTTT
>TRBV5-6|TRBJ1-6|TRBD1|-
CASSLWDRDYSPLHF
TGTGCCAGCAGCTTATGGGACAGGGATTATTCACCCCTCCACTTT
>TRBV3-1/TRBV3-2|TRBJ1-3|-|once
CASSQDTGSGNTIYF
TGTGCCAGCAGCCAAGATACAGGCTCTGGAAACACCATATATTTT
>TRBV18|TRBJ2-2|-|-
CASSPGGIRELFF
TGTGCCAGCTCACCGGGGGGAATCCGGGAGCTGTTTTTT
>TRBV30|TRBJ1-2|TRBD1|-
CAWSASRGWGRYGYTF
TGTGCCTGGAGTGCCTCCAGGGGGTGGGGTCGATATGGCTACACCTTC
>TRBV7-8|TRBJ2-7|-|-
CASSPRELYEQYF
TGTGCCAGCAGCCCGAGGGAGCTCTACGAGCAGTACTTC
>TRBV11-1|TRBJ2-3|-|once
CASSSERPGVTQYF
TGTGCCAGCAGCTCCGAACGACCAGGTGTTACGCAGTATTTT
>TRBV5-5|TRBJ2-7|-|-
CASSLVSGRWPYEQYF
TGTGCCAGCAGCTTGGTTTCTGGCAGATGGCCTTACGAGCAGTACTTC
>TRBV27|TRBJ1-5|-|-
CASSFVGSNQPQHF
TGTGCCAGCAGTTTCGTAGGGAGCAATCAGCCCCAGCATTTT
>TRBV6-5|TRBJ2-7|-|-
CASSYQGSYEQYF
TGTGCCAGCAGTTACCAGGGCTCCTACGAGCAGTACTTC
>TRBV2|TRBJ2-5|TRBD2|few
CASSSGGEQETQYF
TGTGCCAGCTCTAGCGGGGGGGAACAAGAGACCCAGTACTTC
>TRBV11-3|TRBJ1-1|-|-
CASSLSGETEAFF
TGTGCCAGCAGCCTATCTGGGGAAACTGAAGCTTTCTTT
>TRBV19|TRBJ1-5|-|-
CASSIFALDSNQPQHF
TGTGCCAGTAGTATCTTCGCACTTGATAGCAATCAGCCCCAGCATTTT
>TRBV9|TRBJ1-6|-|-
CASSSGVGRNNSPLHF
TGTGCCAGCAGCAGCGGGGTTGGGCGAAATAATTCACCCCTCCACTTT
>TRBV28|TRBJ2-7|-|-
CASSLGPSYEQYF
TGTGCCAGCAGTTTGGGGCCCTCCTACGAGCAGTACTTC
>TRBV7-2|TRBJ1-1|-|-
CASSPQGRLSAEAFF
TGTGCCAGCAGCCCACAGGGACGGCTTAGCGCTGAAGCTTTCTTT
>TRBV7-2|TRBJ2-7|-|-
CASRPPLGLESSYEQYF
TGTGCCAGCAGGCCCCCGCTGGGACTGGAGAGCTCCTACGAGCAGTACTTC
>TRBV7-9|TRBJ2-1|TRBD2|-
CASSWTSGSYNEQFF
TGTGCCAGCAGCTGGACTAGCGGATCCTACAATGAGCAGTTCTTC
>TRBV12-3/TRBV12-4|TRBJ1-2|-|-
CASSAGPYGYTF
TGTGCCAGCAGTGCGGGGCCCTATGGCTACACCTTC
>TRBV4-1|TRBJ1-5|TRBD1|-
CASSQGQGARGNQPQHF
TGCGCCAGCAGCCAAGGACAGGGGGCGCGGGGCAATCAGCCCCAGCATTTT
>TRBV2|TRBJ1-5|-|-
CASSVRFQPQHF
TGTGCCAGCAGTGTGCGCTTCCAGCCCCAGCATTTT
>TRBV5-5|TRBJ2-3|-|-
CASSIGWGGTDTQYF
TGTGCCAGCAGCATAGGGTGGGGGGGCACAGATACGCAGTATTTT
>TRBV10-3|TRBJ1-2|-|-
CAISVQGPSYGYTF
TGTGCCATCAGTGTGCAGGGACCCTCCTATGGCTACACCTTC
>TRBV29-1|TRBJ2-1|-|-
CSVGVDEQFF
TGCAGCGTGGGAGTCGATGAGCAGTTCTTC
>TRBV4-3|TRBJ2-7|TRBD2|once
CASSQALTSGSYEQYF
TGCGCCAGCAGCCAAGCTCTGACTAGCGGGTCCTACGAGCAGTACTTC
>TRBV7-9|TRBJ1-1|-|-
CASSHDYTEAFF
TGTGCCAGCAGCCACGACTACACTGAAGCTTTCTTT